This T cell receptor (beta chain) is drawn from a study of T cells after somatic rescue of genetic block. TCRdb's table, derived via immunoSEQ multiplex PCR, lists solely in-frame clones and lacks some. The sample holds around 64,000 clones, 92% seen once. V dropped 6 bases and J dropped 3 bases, with 20 bases sitting between them. Germline values: CDR1 SGHTA, CDR2 FQGTGA. The length of the CDR3 is 17 residues. Sequencing was done on a sample of peripheral blood mononuclear cells (PBMCs). This clonotype was obtained from a man aged 35 to 55. The chain carries TRBV7-3 and TRBJ2-2; D may be TRBD2 (7 bases). The CDR3 nucleotides read TGTGCCAGCAGTCTCGAGGATGCGGGGGCCTACACCGGGGAGCTGTTTTTT. Its translation is CASSLEDAGAYTGELFF.